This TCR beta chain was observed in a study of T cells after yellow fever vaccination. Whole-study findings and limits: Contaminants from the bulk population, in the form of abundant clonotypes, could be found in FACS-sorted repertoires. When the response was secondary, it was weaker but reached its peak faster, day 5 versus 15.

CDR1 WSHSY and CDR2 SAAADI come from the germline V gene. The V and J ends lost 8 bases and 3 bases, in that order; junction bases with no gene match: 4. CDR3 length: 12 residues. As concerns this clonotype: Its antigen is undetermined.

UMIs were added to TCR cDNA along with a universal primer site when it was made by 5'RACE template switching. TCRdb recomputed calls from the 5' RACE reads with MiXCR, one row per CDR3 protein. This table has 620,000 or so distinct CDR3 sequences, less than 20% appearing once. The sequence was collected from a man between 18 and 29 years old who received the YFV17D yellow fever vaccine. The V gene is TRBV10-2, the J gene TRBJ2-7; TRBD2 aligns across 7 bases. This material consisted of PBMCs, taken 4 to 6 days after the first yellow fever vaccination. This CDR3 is CASSSSGYEQYF. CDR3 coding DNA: TGCGCCAGCTCGTCTAGCGGCTACGAGCAGTACTTC.